Sequencing of this TCR beta chain was carried out in a study of blood T cell repertoires in COVID-19. Germline V CDR1 and CDR2: LGHDT, YNNKEL (reference sequence). The V end lost 2 bases, the J end lost 8 bases, and 9 bases lay between the germline ends. CDR3 size: 13 residues. Using immunoSEQ multiplex PCR, the repertoire was profiled, and TCRdb retains in-frame clones only, with some absent. The repertoire holds roughly 96,000 clones, with about 80% as singletons. The clonotype was recovered from a man older than 75 with acute or convalescent COVID-19. The V and J genes are TRBV3-1 (or the pseudogene TRBV3-2) and TRBJ2-2; no firm D call. The sequencing sample was made of peripheral blood. This chain's CDR3 is CASSQSVLGELFF. The CDR3 DNA reads TGTGCCAGCAGCCAATCGGTTTTGGGGGAGCTGTTTTTT.